The present T cell receptor (beta chain) was sequenced within a study of blood T cell repertoires in COVID-19. About the research overall: From T cells, B-cell-depleted T cells, or PBMCs came the material, which was cDNA or gDNA.

Germline-derived CDR1 and CDR2 are ENHRY and SYGVKD. The CDR3 extends over 17 amino acids. Germline trimming cut 2 bases from V and 7 bases from J; bases unmatched to any gene: 11. TCRdb's copy holds only in-frame clones and misses some; the assay was immunoSEQ multiplex PCR. The sample has around 150,000 clones; approximately 90% are singletons. The source is a woman aged 55-70 years who had recovered from COVID-19. Sequenced: peripheral blood. The chain is built from TRBV10-3 and TRBJ1-4, with TRBD1 matching 9 bases. This CDR3 is CAISEPGQGVLVEKLFF. In DNA form, the CDR3 reads TGTGCCATCAGTGAGCCGGGACAGGGAGTTTTGGTTGAAAAACTGTTTTTT.